Below, 2 T cell receptor beta chains from the same sample are listed, as sequenced in a study of cytomegalovirus exposure and HLA in healthy donors. TCRdb's table, derived via immunoSEQ multiplex PCR, lists solely in-frame clones and lacks some. Of 45,000 to 65,000 clones listed, approximately 92% are singletons. The sequenced sample consisted of PBMCs. These receptors came from a young man in good health and CMV-seronegative.

The chain combines TRBV28 with TRBJ2-3, with TRBD1 identical over 7 bases. With V trimmed by 4 bases and J by 2 bases, 6 bases remained unmatched. Germline assignment: CDR1 MDHEN and CDR2 SYDVKM. The CDR3 runs 15 residues. CDR3 sequence: CASSSGQADTDTQYF. CDR3 DNA: TGTGCCAGCAGTTCAGGACAGGCCGACACAGATACGCAGTATTTT.

The chain links TRBV10-3 to TRBJ2-3; D may be TRBD1 (5 bases). This CDR3 has 16 amino acids. CDR1 ENHRY and CDR2 SYGVKD come from the germline V gene. Trimming stripped 4 bases from V and 2 bases from J, with 16 bases between. The CDR3 DNA reads TGTGCCATCAGTGGAGAAGGGGCATCCCCCACAGATACGCAGTATTTT. Protein product: CAISGEGASPTDTQYF.